This T cell receptor beta chain is from a study of Graves' ophthalmopathy and Graves' hyperthyroidism. CDR3 size: 14 residues. In germline, CDR1 is SGHTA, CDR2 FQGTGA. J was trimmed by 6 bases and V by 5 bases; bases with no gene match: 10. As regards this clonotype: The antigen is not known.

Enrollment excluded any patients with other autoimmune diseases, uncontrolled infections, pregnancy or lactation. The PBMCs originated from around 10 ml of fresh peripheral blood. Study-wide points: Stable hyperthyroidism and ophthalmopathy were told apart by a 13-signature model, which achieved about 88% sensitivity and just over 80% specificity. Detection in blood was also observed for most expanded thyroid clonotypes above 0.001 frequency.

Amplification from RNA transcripts yielded the TCR beta CDR3 regions. The authors performed first-round RT-PCR with HTBI primers and then a second-round multiplex PCR. One entry per CDR3 protein, called by TCRdb with MiXCR from the multiplex PCR reads. Of 200,000 to 300,000 distinct CDR3 sequences listed, 45% were seen once; the top ten hold less than 50%. The sequenced sample was peripheral blood. The V and J genes are TRBV7-3 and TRBJ2-7, with 7 bases that match TRBD1. The clonotype was recovered from an adult man with Graves' ophthalmopathy. This CDR3 reads CASSVRQGGAEQYF. CDR3 nucleotide sequence: TGTGCCAGCAGCGTACGACAGGGTGGTGCCGAGCAGTACTTC.